This T cell receptor beta chain comes out of a study of CD8 T cells in Susac syndrome. Study context: Within the sequenced group of Susac syndrome patients, six showed active disease and roughly eight were in remission. Treatment status at blood draw for the Susac syndrome patients was therapy-naive, corticosteroids, or intravenous immunoglobulin alone.

TCR beta sequencing was performed on blood CD8+ and CD4+ T cells. An amount of RNA that ranged from about 0.45 to 1 ug was reverse transcribed with random hexamers. The CDR3 of TCR beta was amplified by immunoSEQ multiplex PCR across 54 Vbeta and 13 Jbeta. MiXCR, run by TCRdb on the immunoSEQ multiplex PCR reads, gives a single entry per CDR3 protein. The table includes about 240,000 distinct CDR3 sequences, 95% to 97% detected once. V was cut by 5 bases and J by 5 bases, with 13 bases left in between. CDR1 is MNHEY, CDR2 SVGEGT, per germline. The CDR3 sequence is 14 residues long. This receptor was identified in a human donor with Susac syndrome. The sequencing input was CD4+ T cells from PBMCs. The V and J genes are TRBV6-2 or TRBV6-3 and TRBJ2-1, with D possibly matching TRBD2 (6 bases). The CDR3 loop reads CASSEPGLNNEQFF. The CDR3 nucleotides are TGTGCCAGCAGTGAACCGGGACTTAACAATGAGCAGTTCTTC.